The 3 T cell receptor beta chains in this list originate from one sample, sequenced in a study of neurological immune-mediated disorders. Via MiXCR, TCRdb re-called the 5' RACE reads, giving one row per CDR3 protein. This sample yields 23,000 or so distinct CDR3 sequences, of which 10% to 15% are seen a single time; around 14% belongs to the top ten. Source material: PBMCs. These receptors were collected from a woman aged 55-75 years with HTLV-1-associated myelopathy (HAM/TSP).

The sample holds many counts of this clonotype. V is TRBV29-1 and J is TRBJ1-5; a weak D match, TRBD1 (5 bases). Germline V gives CDR1 SQVTM, CDR2 ANQGSEA. The CDR3 consists of 17 residues. Trimming removed 4 bases from V and 4 bases from J, with 23 bases in between. This CDR3 reads CSVGGSAGSNGNQPQHF. In nucleotides, the CDR3 is TGCAGCGTTGGTGGCTCGGCAGGGAGTAACGGGAATCAGCCCCAGCATTTT.

V gene TRBV20-1 combines with J gene TRBJ2-1; 12 bases align to TRBD1. V lost 0 bases to trimming and J lost 4 bases; unmatched junction nucleotides: 4. Germline V gene data show CDR1 as DFQATT and CDR2 as SNEGSKA (reference sequence). This CDR3 region has 16 residues. CDR3 amino acids: CSARDLGQGAYNEQFF. DNA for the CDR3: TGCAGTGCTAGAGACTTGGGACAGGGGGCATACAATGAGCAGTTCTTC.

This clonotype was seen at least ten times. The rearrangement uses TRBV2 and TRBJ2-1; TRBD2 aligns across 9 bases. CDR1 is SNHLY and CDR2 is FYNNEI in the germline V gene. CDR3 length equals 16 residues. V trimming: 3 bases; J trimming: 10 bases; junction bases outside the gene matches: 13. CDR3 sequence: CASSEIRAGGRREQFF. CDR3 coding DNA: TGTGCCAGCAGTGAGATTCGAGCGGGAGGCCGTAGGGAGCAGTTCTTC.